Listed below are T cell receptor beta chains from one sample, sequenced in a study of cytomegalovirus exposure and HLA in healthy donors. Profiled with immunoSEQ multiplex PCR; TCRdb holds only in-frame clones, not every one. The sample records more than 110,000 clones, roughly 77% being singletons. Material: PBMCs. Receptor source: a male donor in good health and CMV-seronegative. Both conserved end residues are part of each CDR3. The D gene is left open where the match is weak. Expanded clones are given a class, and other clones once, few, many or no size at all.

clone_size j_call d_call v_call cdr3_nt cdr3_aa
NA TRBJ2-7 TRBD2 TRBV2 TGTGCCAGCAGTGGGGCGGAAGCGGGACTCAACGAGCAGTACTTC CASSGAEAGLNEQYF
NA TRBJ2-7 NA TRBV5-6 TGTGCCAGCAGCCTACCGGACGGCGGGTACGAGCAGTACTTC CASSLPDGGYEQYF
NA TRBJ2-7 NA TRBV15 TGTGCCACCAGCAGAGATTCGAGCAGGGACGAGCAGTACTTC CATSRDSSRDEQYF
NA TRBJ1-2 TRBD1 TRBV11-2 TGTGCCAGCAGCCGGTCGGACAGGGCATACTATGGCTACACCTTC CASSRSDRAYYGYTF
few TRBJ1-4 TRBD1 TRBV6-1 TGTGCCAGCAGTGAAGGGGCCGGGACAGGGAATGAAAAACTGTTTTTT CASSEGAGTGNEKLFF
once TRBJ2-5 NA TRBV30 TGTGCCTGGAGTACCGGGAGACCACTCGGAGAGACCCAGTACTTC CAWSTGRPLGETQYF
NA TRBJ1-1 TRBD1 TRBV7-2 TGTGCCAGCAGCTTCCGGACAGGGCGCAACACTGAAGCTTTCTTT CASSFRTGRNTEAFF
few TRBJ2-5 NA TRBV7-2 TGTGCCAGCAGCTTAGGGGGACTTTCCCCTTTGGGGACCCAGTACTTC CASSLGGLSPLGTQYF
NA TRBJ1-6 NA TRBV4-3 TGCGCCAGCAGCCAGGTCCAGGGTTCCTATAATTCACCCCTCCACTTT CASSQVQGSYNSPLHF
once TRBJ2-7 TRBD2 TRBV19 TGTGCCAGTAGTATAGCCCGACCGGGACTAGCGGGACACCTCTCGGGGGAGCAGTACTTC CASSIARPGLAGHLSGEQYF
few TRBJ1-2 TRBD1 TRBV4-1 TGCGCCAGCAGCCAAGTCGTGGCAGGGGGTAACTATGGCTACACCTTC CASSQVVAGGNYGYTF
NA TRBJ2-1 TRBD2 TRBV6-6 TGTGCCAGCAGTCGTTCCGGGACTAGCGTTGAGAATGAGCAGTTCTTC CASSRSGTSVENEQFF
few TRBJ1-1 NA TRBV4-1 TGCGCCAGCAGCCAGCCGGGACACCTTAAGCGAGACACTGAAGCTTTCTTT CASSQPGHLKRDTEAFF
few TRBJ2-1 NA TRBV5-6 TGTGCCAGCTGGGACATCCTCTCCTACAATGAGCAGTTCTTC CASWDILSYNEQFF
NA TRBJ1-5 TRBD1 TRBV6-1 TGTGCCAGCTCCAGGACAGGGTTCAATCAGCCCCAGCATTTT CASSRTGFNQPQHF
few TRBJ2-7 NA TRBV6-1 TGTGCCAGCAGTGACCGACAGGAGCCCGGAGGCGAGCAGTACTTC CASSDRQEPGGEQYF
NA TRBJ2-7 TRBD2 TRBV27 TGTGCCAGCGGGACTAGCGGGCGCCACTCCTACGAGCAGTACTTC CASGTSGRHSYEQYF
NA TRBJ2-1 NA TRBV6-5 TGTGCCAGCAAACCCTCCTCTCGGGAGCAGTTCTTC CASKPSSREQFF
NA TRBJ2-3 NA TRBV19 TGTGCCAGTAGTACCTACAGGGGGGGAGGGAATACGCAGTATTTT CASSTYRGGGNTQYF
NA TRBJ2-1 NA TRBV6-6 TGTGCCAGCAGTTCCAATAATGAGCAGTTCTTC CASSSNNEQFF
NA TRBJ2-7 NA TRBV6-1 TGTGCCAGCAGTGAAACAAATTTAGAGCAGTACTTC CASSETNLEQYF
NA TRBJ1-2 TRBD1 TRBV5-1 TGCGCCAGCAGCTTGGCCACGACAGGGAACTATGGCTACACCTTC CASSLATTGNYGYTF
NA TRBJ2-7 NA TRBV4-2 TGTGCCAGCAGCCGACCAGGGGAAGGGAGCTACGGGCAGTACTTC CASSRPGEGSYGQYF
NA TRBJ1-5 TRBD1 TRBV28 TGTGCCAGCAGTTTAAGTCCCGGGACAGGGGGACCCCAGCATTTT CASSLSPGTGGPQHF
NA TRBJ1-2 NA TRBV27 TGTGCCAGCAGTTTAACTACAGGGAACGGCTACACCTTC CASSLTTGNGYTF
NA TRBJ2-3 NA TRBV18 TGTGCCAGCTCACCAAGGCAGGGTACAGATACGCAGTATTTT CASSPRQGTDTQYF
NA TRBJ1-2 NA TRBV6-1 TGTGCCAGCAGTGATCGTTACTCGGGGAACTATGGCTACACCTTC CASSDRYSGNYGYTF
NA TRBJ2-1 TRBD2 TRBV5-5 TGTGCCAGCAGCTTTGTCCAGCGGGGGAACAATGAGCAGTTCTTC CASSFVQRGNNEQFF
NA TRBJ2-1 NA TRBV5-1 TGCGCCAGCAGCTTGGGCGGGGACCTTGGTGAGCAGTTCTTC CASSLGGDLGEQFF
once TRBJ2-1 NA TRBV7-8 TGTGCCAGCAGCTTAGATCCCCGAGTGCGTAAAGATGAGCAGTTCTTC CASSLDPRVRKDEQFF
NA TRBJ1-4 NA TRBV5-5 TGTGCCAGCAGCTTGCGACACCCAACTAATGAAAAACTGTTTTTT CASSLRHPTNEKLFF
NA TRBJ2-1 NA TRBV4-1 TGCGCCAGCAGCCAAGGCCCCGCGGGGTACAATGAGCAGTTCTTC CASSQGPAGYNEQFF
NA TRBJ2-1 NA TRBV7-4 TGTGCCAGCAGCTTAGAGGGGGAGGGGGGCCCAATGGTTGAGCAGTTCTTC CASSLEGEGGPMVEQFF
few TRBJ2-1 TRBD2 TRBV5-1 TGCGCCAGCAGCTTGGGACTAGCGGGAGCAGGTGAGCAGTTCTTC CASSLGLAGAGEQFF
NA TRBJ1-1 NA TRBV6-5 TGTGCCAGCACCACTGGGGGGGGGCGAAACACTGAAGCTTTCTTT CASTTGGGRNTEAFF
NA TRBJ2-7 NA TRBV5-6 TGTGCCAGCAGCGCCGTCTCAGGGACTTTTTCCTACGAGCAGTACTTC CASSAVSGTFSYEQYF